Below, 2 T cell receptor beta chains from the same sample are listed, as sequenced in a study of beta chain features in type 1 diabetes. Expressed TCRB transcripts were sequenced after all isolated RNA was converted to cDNA. TCRdb's copy holds only in-frame clones and misses some; the assay was immunoSEQ multiplex PCR. The sample includes 400,000 to 450,000 clones, over 11% of them seen just once. Sequences were obtained from naive CD4+ T cells from blood. These receptors were obtained from a man between 25 and 39 years old in good health.

This clone has just a few counts. The chain carries TRBV2 and TRBJ2-1; 10 bases agree with TRBD2. The CDR3 extends over 16 amino acids. The trim removed 11 bases at V and 7 bases at J, leaving 17 bases unmatched. Per the germline V gene, CDR1 is SNHLY and CDR2 is FYNNEI. CDR3 in DNA: TGTGCCGGCTTGGGGTTTAGCGGGAGGTCGAGAAATGAGCAGTTCTTC. Amino acids: CAGLGFSGRSRNEQFF.

This clone turned up a few times. The genes are TRBV7-9 and TRBJ2-7; no reliable D call. Germline V lookup: CDR1 SEHNR, CDR2 FQNEAQ (reference sequence). The germline V and J ends were trimmed by 2 bases and 6 bases, with 14 bases remaining between them. This CDR3 has 14 residues. CDR3 sequence reads: CASSLNIQLREQYF. DNA for the CDR3: TGTGCCAGCAGCTTAAATATCCAATTGCGCGAGCAGTACTTC.